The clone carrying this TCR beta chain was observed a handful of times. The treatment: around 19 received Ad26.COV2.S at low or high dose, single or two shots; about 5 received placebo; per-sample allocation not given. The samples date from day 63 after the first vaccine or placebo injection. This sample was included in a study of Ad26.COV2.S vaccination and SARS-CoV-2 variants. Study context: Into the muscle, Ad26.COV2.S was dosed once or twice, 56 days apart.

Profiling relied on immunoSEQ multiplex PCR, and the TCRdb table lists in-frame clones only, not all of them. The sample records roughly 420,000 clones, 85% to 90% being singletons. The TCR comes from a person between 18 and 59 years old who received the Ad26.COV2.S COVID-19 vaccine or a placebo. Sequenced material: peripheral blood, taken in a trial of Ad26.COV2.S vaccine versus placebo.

The CDR3 nucleotides are TGTGCCACCAGCGGCCGGACCGGGGAGCTGTTTTTT. It is translated as CATSGRTGELFF. The V gene is TRBV24-1, the J gene TRBJ2-2, with D hard to call. The CDR3 spans 12 residues. Germline V gene sequence: CDR1 KGHDR, CDR2 SFDVKD. With 7 bases removed from V and 5 bases from J, the gap between germline ends came to 7 bases.